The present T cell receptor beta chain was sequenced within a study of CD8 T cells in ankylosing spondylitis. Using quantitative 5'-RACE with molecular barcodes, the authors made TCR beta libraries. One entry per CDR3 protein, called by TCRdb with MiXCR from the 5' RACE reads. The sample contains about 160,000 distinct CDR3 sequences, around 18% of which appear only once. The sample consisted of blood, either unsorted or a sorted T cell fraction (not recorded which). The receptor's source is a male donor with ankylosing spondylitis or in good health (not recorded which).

CDR3 sequence reads: CAISGFALAGSTGGDTQYF. The CDR3 coding sequence is TGTGCCATCAGTGGTTTCGCACTAGCGGGATCGACAGGGGGTGATACGCAGTATTTT. V is TRBV10-3 and J is TRBJ2-3; D is possibly TRBD2 (10 bases). Trimming cost V 4 bases and J 6 bases, with 29 bases left between them. CDR1 and CDR2 from the germline V gene are ENHRY and SYGVKD. The CDR3 spans 19 residues.